The 20 T cell receptor beta chains reported below all come from one sample, sequenced in a study of cytomegalovirus exposure and HLA in healthy donors. Here immunoSEQ multiplex PCR was the method, and the copy in TCRdb shows in-frame clones only, minus some. Among roughly 270,000 clones listed, approximately 87% were seen once. Sample: PBMCs. The receptors were gathered from a woman younger than 35 in good health and CMV-seronegative.

This clone was found once. V is TRBV28 and J is TRBJ1-1; 8 bases match TRBD1. CDR3 length equals 13 residues. Losses at the gene ends were 6 bases for V and 11 bases for J; bases not matched to a gene: 11. CDR1 is MDHEN, CDR2 SYDVKM, per germline. The CDR3 DNA reads TGTGCCAGCAGCTCAGGGGGCGCGATCTCCGCTTTCTTT. It is translated as CASSSGGAISAFF.

This chain connects TRBV18 to TRBJ1-3, with 7 bases matching TRBD1. This CDR3 spans 15 amino acids. J lost 4 bases, V lost 1 base, and 4 bases had no gene match. Germline-derived CDR1 and CDR2 are KGHSH and LQKENI. CDR3 region: CASSPQGASGNTIYF. CDR3 coding DNA: TGTGCCAGCTCACCACAGGGGGCAAGCGGAAACACCATATATTTT. Full variable domain (outside the CDR3, taken from reference TRBV18 and TRBJ1-3): NAGVMQNPRHLVRRRGQEARLRCSPMKGHSHVYWYRQLPEEGLKFMVYLQKENIIDESGMPKERFSAEFPKEGPSILRIQQVVRGDSAAYFCASSPQGASGNTIYFGEGSWLTVV.

This clone was found once. The chain uses TRBV28 and TRBJ2-7, with 7 nucleotides matching TRBD2. Germline trimming cut 5 bases from V and 3 bases from J; bases unmatched to any gene: 7. The CDR3 is made up of 14 amino acids. Per the germline V gene, CDR1 is MDHEN and CDR2 is SYDVKM. Written as DNA, the CDR3 is TGTGCCAGCAGTCCCCCCGGGGGGTACTACGAGCAGTACTTC. Translation gives CASSPPGGYYEQYF.

J is TRBJ2-3 and V is TRBV10-3; TRBD1 aligns across 11 bases. With V trimmed by 5 bases and J by 5 bases, 6 bases remained unmatched. CDR1 and CDR2 from the germline V gene are ENHRY and SYGVKD. The CDR3 spans 15 residues. The chain's CDR3 is CAISPDRGQVDTQYF. The DNA of the CDR3 is TGTGCCATCAGTCCGGACAGGGGGCAGGTAGATACGCAGTATTTT.

The chain couples TRBV28 to TRBJ2-3, with D maybe TRBD2 (5 bases). The V and J ends lost 6 bases and 2 bases respectively, with 18 bases between them. CDR1 MDHEN and CDR2 SYDVKM come from the germline V gene. This CDR3 is built from 16 residues. CDR3 nucleotide sequence: TGTGCCAGCAGCTCAAGACTACAACAAGCCACAGATACGCAGTATTTT. Translation: CASSSRLQQATDTQYF.

The rearrangement links TRBV11-2 to TRBJ2-3, with 10 bases aligning to TRBD1. The V segment lost 6 bases and the J segment 1 base; nucleotides outside the gene matches: 7. CDR1 is SGHAT, CDR2 FQNNGV, per germline. CDR3 length: 16 amino acids. The CDR3 region has the DNA TGTGCCAGCAGTTTTGAAGGACAGGGGGGCACAGATACGCAGTATTTT. Encoded protein: CASSFEGQGGTDTQYF.

This clone turned up a few times. The gene calls are TRBV19 and TRBJ1-2; 10 positions agree with TRBD1. This CDR3 is 15 amino acids long. The V segment lost 3 bases and the J segment 8 bases; nucleotides outside the gene matches: 9. From germline, CDR1 is LNHDA and CDR2 SQIVND (reference sequence). CDR3 sequence (DNA): TGTGCCAGTAGTATCGTGGGACAGGGGTCAGGGGGCTACACCTTC. It encodes CASSIVGQGSGGYTF. Supplemented by reference TRBV19 and TRBJ1-2, the full variable domain reads DGGITQSPKYLFRKEGQNVTLSCEQNLNHDAMYWYRQDPGQGLRLIYYSQIVNDFQKGDIAEGYSVSREKKESFPLTVTSAQKNPTAFYLCASSIVGQGSGGYTFGSGTRLTVV.

This clone has only a few counts. V and J are TRBV5-1 and TRBJ2-1; 8 nucleotides line up with TRBD2. This CDR3 comprises 15 residues. Germline V gene lookup returns CDR1 SGHRS and CDR2 YFSETQ. The ends lost 1 base at V and 3 bases at J; junction bases unmatched: 3. The CDR3 DNA sequence: TGCGCCAGCAGCTTGAACCTAGCGGGCTACAATGAGCAGTTCTTC. Translating it yields CASSLNLAGYNEQFF.

This CDR3 reads CATSRGTGHSVETQYF. The CDR3 nucleotides read TGTGCCACCAGCAGAGGGACGGGACACAGTGTAGAGACCCAGTACTTC. The genes are TRBV15 and TRBJ2-5, with TRBD1 as a possible D gene (6 bases). The germline V gene has CDR1 LNHNV and CDR2 YYDKDF (reference sequence). CDR3 length: 16 residues. Trimming pared 1 base from V and 4 bases from J, leaving 16 bases between.

This clone was found a few times. The chain carries TRBV13 and TRBJ2-2; 7 bases fit TRBD2. Losses at the gene ends were 3 bases for V and 5 bases for J; bases not matched to a gene: 0. The CDR3 is made up of 13 amino acids. The germline V gene has CDR1 PRHDT and CDR2 FYEKMQ (reference sequence). CDR3 coding DNA: TGTGCCAGCAGCTTTAGCGGGACCGGGGAGCTGTTTTTT. It yields the protein CASSFSGTGELFF.

This clone is a singleton in its sample. V gene TRBV2 combines with J gene TRBJ1-5; perhaps TRBD1 as D (5 bases). CDR1 and CDR2 (germline): SNHLY, FYNNEI. The CDR3 runs 14 residues. Trimming cost V 7 bases and J 2 bases, with 12 bases left between them. The chain's CDR3 is CASKGPAGNQPQHF. The CDR3 nucleotides are TGTGCCAGCAAGGGGCCGGCTGGCAATCAGCCCCAGCATTTT.

This clone was observed a handful of times. The J gene is TRBJ1-5, the V gene TRBV4-1, with no clear D. The CDR3 covers 15 residues. V lost 2 bases and J lost 7, with 15 bases in between. Germline lookup yields CDR1 MGHRA and CDR2 YSYEKL. CDR3 sequence: CASSQTTGKEQPQHF. The DNA for the CDR3 is TGCGCCAGCAGCCAAACGACGGGAAAAGAGCAGCCCCAGCATTTT.

This clone was detected only once. The chain is built from TRBV7-2 and TRBJ2-7; D unresolved. Germline V gene data show CDR1 as SGHTA and CDR2 as FQGNSA. V was clipped by 1 base and J by 0 bases, with 7 bases between them. This CDR3 has 14 residues. This chain's CDR3 is CASSLVWSSYEQYF. DNA of the CDR3: TGTGCCAGCAGCTTAGTGTGGAGCTCCTACGAGCAGTACTTC. The full variable domain, in which reference TRBV7-2 and TRBJ2-7 provide the parts outside the CDR3, is GAGVSQSPSNKVTEKGKDVELRCDPISGHTALYWYRQSLGQGLEFLIYFQGNSAPDKSGLPSDRFSAERTGGSVSTLTIQRTQQEDSAVYLCASSLVWSSYEQYFGPGTRLTVT.

CDR3: CASSLVVANTEAFF. CDR3 DNA: TGCGCCAGCAGCTTGGTAGTAGCAAACACTGAAGCTTTCTTT. The chain combines TRBV5-1 with TRBJ1-1; no reliable D call. The germline gives CDR1 SGHRS, CDR2 YFSETQ. This CDR3 spans 14 amino acids. The germline V and J ends were trimmed by 0 bases and 2 bases, with 8 bases remaining between them.

The CDR3 sequence is CASSPRQGGNTIYF. The CDR3 region has the DNA TGCGCCAGCAGCCCCCGACAGGGTGGGAACACCATATATTTT. The chain has TRBV4-1 and TRBJ1-3; TRBD1 agrees at 7 bases. The CDR3 totals 14 residues. CDR1 and CDR2 (germline): MGHRA, YSYEKL. V lost 4 bases to trimming and J lost 7 bases; unmatched junction nucleotides: 7.

The gene calls are TRBV5-4 and TRBJ2-1; 7 bases map to TRBD2. V was pared by 4 bases and J by 2 bases, with 9 bases of the junction left unmatched. CDR3 length: 16 residues. Germline CDR1 SGHNT, CDR2 YYREEE (reference sequence). CDR3 sequence: CASSRGLVLAYNEQFF. The DNA for the CDR3 is TGTGCCAGCAGCCGAGGACTAGTCCTTGCCTACAATGAGCAGTTCTTC.

This chain links TRBV11-2 with TRBJ2-1; TRBD1 agrees at 7 bases. Looked up from germline, CDR1 is SGHAT and CDR2 is FQNNGV. The CDR3 runs to 15 residues. Unmatched junction bases numbered 6, after V lost 1 base and J lost 6 bases. CDR3: CASSLGDRTTNEQFF. For the CDR3, the DNA is TGTGCCAGCAGCTTAGGGGACAGAACCACCAATGAGCAGTTCTTC. Variable domain in full (rest from reference TRBV11-2 and TRBJ2-1): EAGVAQSPRYKIIEKRQSVAFWCNPISGHATLYWYQQILGQGPKLLIQFQNNGVVDDSQLPKDRFSAERLKGVDSTLKIQPAKLEDSAVYLCASSLGDRTTNEQFFGPGTRLTVL.

The CDR3 region has the DNA TGTGCCAGCAGTTTTACCCTGACAGCTCGAAGCTATCAAGAGACCCAGTACTTC. Its protein product is CASSFTLTARSYQETQYF. V is TRBV2 and J is TRBJ2-5; D is possibly TRBD1 (5 bases). CDR1 and CDR2 (germline): SNHLY, FYNNEI. V was clipped by 5 bases and J by 2 bases, with 24 bases between them. CDR3 size: 18 residues.

The J gene is TRBJ2-7, the V gene TRBV9; TRBD2 agrees at 7 bases. The CDR3 length is 15 residues. Trimming took 4 bases from V and 4 from J; bases not matched to a gene: 11. In germline, CDR1 is SGDLS, CDR2 YYNGEE. CDR3 amino acids: CASSPKGGSKYEQYF. The DNA for the CDR3 is TGTGCCAGCAGCCCTAAAGGCGGGAGCAAATACGAGCAGTACTTC.

The chain employs TRBV28 and TRBJ1-5, with a tentative D call TRBD1 (5 bases). The CDR3 has 14 residues. Germline assignment: CDR1 MDHEN and CDR2 SYDVKM. V was shortened by 2 bases and J by 6 bases, with 11 bases between the two germline ends. CDR3 region: CASSLGAVSQPQHF. The DNA of the CDR3 is TGTGCCAGCAGTTTAGGGGCAGTCTCTCAGCCCCAGCATTTT.